This TCR beta chain was identified during a study of blood T cell repertoires in COVID-19. About the study: Researchers got acute and convalescent COVID-19 samples from the United States, Italy and Spain.

CDR3 length: 15 amino acids. V gave up 2 bases and J gave up 6 bases; unmatched junction bases: 7. The V gene's germline CDR1 is SGHTS and CDR2 YDEGEE. The data were produced by immunoSEQ multiplex PCR, yet TCRdb's version contains in-frame clones alone and is incomplete. The table shows about 180,000 clones, with roughly 88% occurring only once. Categorization into cohorts depended on clinical history that participants reported. The sample was PBMCs or T cells enriched from blood (not recorded which). This chain uses TRBV5-8 with TRBJ2-4, with TRBD1 matching over 8 bases. The clonotype comes from a woman aged 25 to 45 who had recovered from COVID-19. This CDR3 is CASSFGAGGLNIQYF. The CDR3 region has the DNA TGTGCCAGCAGCTTCGGGGCAGGGGGCTTAAACATTCAGTACTTC.